The subject of this entry is one TCR beta chain. This record belongs to a study of blood T cell repertoires in COVID-19. Overall study context: Samples taken during acute and convalescent COVID-19 were collected in the United States, Italy and Spain. PBMCs, B-cell-depleted T cells, or T cells were the source of the cDNA or gDNA that made up the material.

As originally analysed: Reference gene primer amplification yielded estimated nucleated cell counts. The repertoire was sequenced with immunoSEQ multiplex PCR; TCRdb's copy has only in-frame clones and lacks some. For V, J and clone size, that table is used; D and trimming come from the DNA. This sample carries approximately 29,000 clones, about three quarters of them seen once, and the ten largest clones take roughly 21%. CDR1 and CDR2 from the germline V gene are SNHLY and FYNNEI. The CDR3 is made up of 15 amino acids. V lost 3 bases and J lost 6; bases outside the gene matches: 10. The chain joins TRBV2 to TRBJ1-2; TRBD1 aligns across 7 bases. Sequencing was done on a sample of peripheral blood. This TCR came from a boy younger than 10 with active or convalescent COVID-19. In nucleotides, the CDR3 is TGTGCCAGCAGTGAGGAGAGGGGGCGATTAGATGGCTACACCTTC. It specifies CASSEERGRLDGYTF.